This T cell receptor (beta chain) was profiled in a study of blood T cell repertoires in COVID-19. Looking at the study overall: Researchers got acute and convalescent COVID-19 samples from the United States, Italy and Spain.

Produced via immunoSEQ multiplex PCR; TCRdb's table is partial and in-frame only. Here the sample spans 500,000 to 600,000 clones, about 89% being singletons. Sequenced: peripheral blood. This sequence was found in a woman aged 50 to 65 with COVID-19, enrolled during active disease.

CDR3 DNA sequence: TGTGCCTGGAGCGGGAGGGGAGAGACCCAGTACTTC. Translated, it gives CAWSGRGETQYF. This chain connects TRBV30 to TRBJ2-5, with 8 bases identical to TRBD2. The CDR3 is made up of 12 amino acids. J lost 4 bases, V lost 3 bases, and 1 base had no gene match. From germline, CDR1 is GTSNPN and CDR2 SVGIG (reference sequence).